A single sample is the source of the 27 T cell receptor beta chains below, sequenced in a study of T cells in tuberculosis. Thawed, overnight-rested PBMC were stained with GMM-loaded CD1B tetramer, viability dye and anti-CD3, then sorted. CD1B tetramers were loaded with Rhodococcus equi-derived C32 glucose monomycolate. Libraries were prepared by immunoSEQ multiplex PCR; TCRdb keeps only in-frame clonotypes and omits some of them. The table has approximately 59,000 clones, approximately 91% seen once. Sequencing was carried out using CD1b-GMM tetramer-negative cells sorted from PBMCs. The source is an adult woman with latent tuberculosis.

CDR3 sequence: CASSSARGRGEQYF. The CDR3 DNA reads TGTGCCAGCAGCTCGGCCAGGGGGCGCGGCGAGCAGTACTTC. The V gene is TRBV11-2, the J gene TRBJ2-7; TRBD1 agrees at 8 bases. Germline lookup yields CDR1 SGHAT and CDR2 FQNNGV. The CDR3 contains 14 residues. V lost 4 bases and J lost 6; bases outside the gene matches: 8.

This chain uses TRBV30 with TRBJ2-5, with D possibly TRBD2 on 5 matching bases. The V end was cut by 2 bases, the J end by 4 bases, with 17 bases between. The CDR3 sequence is 15 residues long. Germline V gene sequence: CDR1 GTSNPN, CDR2 SVGIG (reference sequence). The DNA of the CDR3 is TGTGCCTGGAGTCTCCCCGACTACCGTCGAGAGACCCAGTACTTC. Translated: CAWSLPDYRRETQYF.

The chain carries TRBV19 and TRBJ2-1; a possible D gene is TRBD1 (6 bases). CDR3 length: 16 residues. The germline V gene has CDR1 LNHDA and CDR2 SQIVND (reference sequence). Trimming removed 0 bases at V and 7 bases at J, with 16 bases between. CDR3 nucleotides: TGTGCCAGTAGTATAGACCAAAACTCAGGGGTAAATGAGCAGTTCTTC. Protein product: CASSIDQNSGVNEQFF. The full variable domain, with the rest looked up from reference TRBV19 and TRBJ2-1, is DGGITQSPKYLFRKEGQNVTLSCEQNLNHDAMYWYRQDPGQGLRLIYYSQIVNDFQKGDIAEGYSVSREKKESFPLTVTSAQKNPTAFYLCASSIDQNSGVNEQFFGPGTRLTVL.

This chain links TRBV4-3 with TRBJ2-5; D remains ambiguous. Gene TRBJ2-7 matches the end of the DNA better, so the J call may be wrong. CDR1 is LGHNA, CDR2 YSLEER, per germline. This CDR3 region has 15 residues. CDR3 protein: CASSQGLGPSYEQYF. CDR3 DNA: TGCGCCAGCAGCCAAGGCCTTGGTCCATCCTACGAGCAGTACTTC.

This chain connects TRBV4-3 to TRBJ2-5, with TRBD2 identical over 7 bases. The germline V gene encodes CDR1 LGHNA and CDR2 YSLEER. Germline trimming cut 1 base from V and 5 bases from J; bases unmatched to any gene: 7. This CDR3 spans 15 amino acids. The CDR3 loop is CASSQGGLGRETQYF. In DNA form, the CDR3 reads TGCGCCAGCAGCCAAGGAGGACTAGGAAGGGAGACCCAGTACTTC.

The table lists this clone with a count of one. The genes are TRBV14 and TRBJ2-5; D is uncertain. The ends were cut back, 4 bases at V and 5 bases at J, with 11 bases in the middle. CDR3 length equals 13 residues. The germline V gene has CDR1 SGHDN and CDR2 FVKESK. In DNA, the CDR3 is TGTGCCAGCAGCCGAATCCCGCGGGAGACCCAGTACTTC. It is translated as CASSRIPRETQYF.

The V gene is TRBV4-3, the J gene TRBJ1-1, with D unclear. The CDR3 covers 14 residues. Germline CDR1 reads LGHNA; CDR2 reads YSLEER. Trimming cost V 5 bases and J 1 base, with 11 bases left between them. CDR3 DNA sequence: TGCGCCAGCAGCACCCTAACAGCGAACACTGAAGCTTTCTTT. Its translation: CASSTLTANTEAFF.

CDR3 protein: CASSHSKGANVLTF. CDR3 nucleotide sequence: TGTGCCAGCAGCCACAGTAAAGGGGCCAACGTCCTGACTTTC. This rearrangement joins TRBV5-4 to TRBJ2-6; the D is unclear. CDR1 is SGHNT and CDR2 is YYREEE in the germline V gene (reference sequence). V lost 4 bases and J 4 bases, leaving 9 bases between the germline ends. The CDR3 contains 14 residues.

The chain is built from TRBV19 and TRBJ1-5; D may be TRBD1 (6 bases). V lost 6 bases to trimming and J lost 4 bases, with 10 bases between them. The CDR3 runs to 13 residues. Germline values: CDR1 LNHDA, CDR2 SQIVND (reference sequence). The DNA for the CDR3 is TGTGCCAGTAGCTCCACAGGGAATCAGCCCCAGCATTTT. Its translation: CASSSTGNQPQHF.

The rearrangement joins TRBV19 to TRBJ1-4, with 7 bases matching TRBD1. The CDR3 has 15 residues. CDR1 and CDR2 (germline): LNHDA, SQIVND (reference sequence). The J segment lost 1 base and the V segment lost 7 bases, leaving 6 bases of the junction unmatched. This CDR3 reads CASNEQGRTNEKLFF. The CDR3 DNA reads TGTGCCAGTAATGAACAGGGGAGAACTAATGAAAAACTGTTTTTT.

The CDR3 DNA reads as TGTGCCAGTAGTAATCTAGCAGGACCCGATACGCAGTATTTT. Translation: CASSNLAGPDTQYF. V and J are TRBV19 and TRBJ2-3, with a weak D call TRBD2 (5 bases). CDR1 is LNHDA, CDR2 SQIVND, per germline (reference sequence). The CDR3 runs to 14 residues. Trimming cost V 4 bases and J 6 bases, with 14 bases left between them.

V usage is TRBV9 and J usage is TRBJ1-2; D is uncertain. Germline V gene data show CDR1 as SGDLS and CDR2 as YYNGEE. There are 16 residues in the CDR3. With 5 bases removed from V and 4 bases from J, the gap between germline ends came to 21 bases. CDR3 sequence reads: CASSYSFTTAVYGYTF. The CDR3 region has the DNA TGTGCCAGCAGTTATAGTTTTACCACAGCGGTCTATGGCTACACCTTC.

The CDR3 here is CSVDGGRGNGGYTF. In DNA, the CDR3 is TGCAGCGTTGACGGGGGGCGAGGCAATGGGGGCTACACCTTC. The rearrangement joins TRBV29-1 to TRBJ1-2, with a tentative D call TRBD1 (6 bases). The CDR3 has 14 residues. Trimming removed 3 bases from V and 8 bases from J, with 19 bases in between. Germline V gene sequence: CDR1 SQVTM, CDR2 ANQGSEA.

The chain is built from TRBV7-8 and TRBJ2-7; 8 bases map to TRBD1. CDR3 length: 15 residues. V dropped 2 bases and J dropped 4; count of bases not matched to a gene: 7. Germline assignment: CDR1 SGHVS and CDR2 FQNEAQ. CDR3 DNA: TGTGCCAGCAGCTTATCGGGACAGGTTTTTTACGAGCAGTACTTC. As protein: CASSLSGQVFYEQYF.

The rearrangement uses TRBV7-2 and TRBJ2-5; tentatively, D is TRBD1 (5 bases). The CDR3 runs to 16 residues. Germline CDR1 SGHTA, CDR2 FQGNSA. V lost 1 base to trimming and J lost 0 bases, with 12 bases between them. This CDR3 reads CASSLVGQGYQETQYF. In nucleotides, the CDR3 is TGTGCCAGCAGCTTAGTTGGGCAGGGATACCAAGAGACCCAGTACTTC.

The chain has TRBV19 and TRBJ1-2, with D uncertain. This CDR3 has 13 amino acids. Germline CDR1 reads LNHDA; CDR2 reads SQIVND (reference sequence). V was pared by 1 base and J by 8 bases, with 11 bases between. CDR3 in amino acids: CASSIVPLWGYTF. The CDR3 DNA follows: TGTGCCAGTAGTATAGTTCCGCTATGGGGCTACACCTTC.

The V and J genes are TRBV19 and TRBJ1-1; D not resolved. The germline CDR1 and CDR2 sequences are LNHDA and SQIVND (reference sequence). This CDR3 is 13 amino acids long. V was pared by 5 bases and J by 6 bases, with 13 bases between. CDR3 bases: TGTGCCAGTAGTTCCACCCACGGGGCTGAAGCTTTCTTT. Translating it yields CASSSTHGAEAFF.

The rearrangement uses TRBV4-3 and TRBJ1-6; D is unresolved. V lost 0 bases to trimming and J lost 7 bases, with 16 bases between them. Germline V lookup: CDR1 LGHNA, CDR2 YSLEER. This CDR3 is built from 17 residues. This CDR3 reads CASSQDSGLHSNSPLHF. The CDR3 coding sequence is TGCGCCAGCAGCCAAGATTCTGGATTACACAGCAATTCACCCCTCCACTTT.

The chain has TRBV7-3 and TRBJ2-7, with D perhaps TRBD1 (6 bases). The V and J ends lost 4 bases and 4 bases respectively, with 11 bases between them. The V gene's germline CDR1 is SGHTA and CDR2 FQGTGA. The CDR3 consists of 13 residues. The CDR3 loop is CASSWGPEYEQYF. The CDR3 DNA reads TGTGCCAGCAGCTGGGGGCCGGAATACGAGCAGTACTTC.

This sequence joins TRBV6-5 and TRBJ2-4, with 8 nucleotides matching TRBD1. Germline assignment: CDR1 MNHEY and CDR2 SVGAGI. The CDR3 loop spans 15 amino acids. The J segment lost 2 bases and the V segment lost 5 bases, leaving 5 bases of the junction unmatched. CDR3: CASSLGQATKNIQYF. The CDR3 bases are TGTGCCAGCAGTCTGGGACAGGCCACCAAAAACATTCAGTACTTC.

In this sample, this clone turned up once. This chain joins TRBV29-1 and TRBJ2-7; weak D call: TRBD2 (6 bases). The CDR3 length is 14 residues. With 4 bases removed from V and 0 bases from J, the gap between germline ends came to 13 bases. Per the germline V gene, CDR1 is SQVTM and CDR2 is ANQGSEA. Written as DNA, the CDR3 is TGCAGCGTTGGTCTTAGCGGCGGCTCCTACGAGCAGTACTTC. This translates into CSVGLSGGSYEQYF.

The V call is TRBV11-2, the J call TRBJ1-6; 7 nucleotides agree with TRBD1. Germline V gives CDR1 SGHAT, CDR2 FQNNGV. With V trimmed by 5 bases and J by 10 bases, 8 bases remained unmatched. This CDR3 is built from 14 residues. The CDR3, as DNA: TGTGCCAGCAGCCCGGGACAGTTAAAGTCACCCCTCCACTTT. Translating it yields CASSPGQLKSPLHF.

The rearrangement joins TRBV7-9 to TRBJ1-2; no firm D call. The CDR3 sequence is 12 residues long. Germline V gives CDR1 SEHNR, CDR2 FQNEAQ (reference sequence). Trimming stripped 3 bases from V and 6 bases from J, with 8 bases between. The CDR3 spells CASSFTGDGYTF. CDR3 nucleotide sequence: TGTGCCAGCAGCTTCACGGGAGATGGCTACACCTTC.

This rearrangement joins TRBV10-3 to TRBJ1-3; D gene ambiguous. Trimming removed 6 bases from V and 1 base from J, with 13 bases in between. Per germline, CDR1 ENHRY and CDR2 SYGVKD. This CDR3 contains 15 residues. The CDR3 region has the DNA TGTGCCATCAGGGCACGACAAGATTCTGGAAACACCATATATTTT. It specifies CAIRARQDSGNTIYF.

The chain couples TRBV19 to TRBJ1-1; tentative D call: TRBD1 (5 bases). The germline V gene encodes CDR1 LNHDA and CDR2 SQIVND (reference sequence). The CDR3 covers 13 residues. V gave up 0 bases and J gave up 11 bases, with 13 bases separating them. In nucleotides, the CDR3 is TGTGCCAGTAGTATAGATCTAGGAGGGGTTGCTTTCTTT. This codes for CASSIDLGGVAFF.

The chain couples TRBV6-5 to TRBJ1-2, with D unresolved. Germline V gene lookup returns CDR1 MNHEY and CDR2 SVGAGI. V was cut by 6 bases and J by 2 bases, with 10 bases left in between. CDR3 size: 13 residues. Written as DNA, the CDR3 is TGTGCCAGCAGATCCGACGGGAACTATGGCTACACCTTC. It specifies CASRSDGNYGYTF.

The rearrangement uses TRBV28 and TRBJ1-3; tentatively, D is TRBD1 (6 bases). The V end was cut by 5 bases, the J end by 4 bases, with 15 bases between. There are 15 residues in the CDR3. Germline-derived CDR1 and CDR2 are MDHEN and SYDVKM. The CDR3 loop is CASSIEQGFGNTIYF. CDR3 sequence (DNA): TGTGCCAGCAGTATTGAACAGGGTTTCGGAAACACCATATATTTT.